A single sample gave rise to the 16 T cell receptor beta chains below, sequenced in a study of CXCR3-negative and CXCR3-positive naive CD8 T cells. Study-level points and caveats: Comparison of naive cells showed more hydrophobic TRB CDR3s in CXCR3-positive than in CXCR3-negative naive cells.

Preparation of TRB cDNA libraries relied on 5' RACE carrying UMI labels. TCRdb re-called the 5' RACE reads; every CDR3 protein appears as one record, without DNA. The repertoire shows some 53,000 distinct CDR3 sequences; the top ten hold 0.55% to 0.6%. These receptors lack a known antigen. The specimen was naive CXCR3+ CD8+ T cells from blood. Subset defined: CD45RO-CCR7+CD27+CD95- naive CD8+ T cells expressing CXCR3 (TNR3+). All receptors come from a human donor in good health. Some clones in this sample may be carry-over from other donors' samples.

The CDR3 sequence is CASSLGSGFSNYGYTF. J is TRBJ1-2 and V is TRBV13; the D call from TCRdb, TRBD1, cannot be confirmed without DNA. The germline V gene has CDR1 PRHDT and CDR2 FYEKMQ (reference sequence). This CDR3 comprises 16 residues.

V is TRBV25-1 and J is TRBJ1-2; lacking DNA, the TRBD1 call made by TCRdb goes unchecked. The CDR3 has 15 residues. Germline V gene data show CDR1 as MGHDK and CDR2 as SYGVNS. CDR3 residues: CASSGGLGTGYGYTF.

The chain couples TRBV6-5 to TRBJ1-2; TCRdb selects TRBD1, and the lack of DNA leaves this call unchecked. The CDR3 runs 13 residues. Germline loops: CDR1 MNHEY, CDR2 SVGAGI. CDR3 loop: CASSYSPGQGYTF.

The chain carries TRBV7-3 and TRBJ2-2; TCRdb returns TRBD1, unconfirmable since there is no DNA. Germline CDR1 and CDR2: SGHTA and FQGTGA. This CDR3 contains 16 residues. CDR3 sequence: CASSLSAGETTGELFF.

The V and J genes are TRBV9 and TRBJ1-2; TCRdb's assignment of TRBD1 cannot be checked, as there is no DNA. The CDR3 contains 14 residues. Germline loops: CDR1 SGDLS, CDR2 YYNGEE. CDR3 protein: CASRSADREDGYTF.

V gene TRBV2 combines with J gene TRBJ1-1; checking the TCRdb D call of TRBD1 is not possible without DNA. In germline, CDR1 is SNHLY, CDR2 FYNNEI. The CDR3 sequence is 12 residues long. The CDR3 sequence: CAREGQNTEAFF.

This chain uses TRBV29-1 with TRBJ2-3; the TCRdb D gene call, TRBD1, has no DNA to confirm it. This CDR3 region has 15 residues. Looked up from germline, CDR1 is SQVTM and CDR2 is ANQGSEA. CDR3 residues: CSVEGGQGRTDTQYF.

The chain uses TRBV28 and TRBJ2-1; TCRdb gives TRBD2 as the D gene, but with no DNA this cannot be confirmed. CDR3 length: 17 amino acids. Germline V lookup: CDR1 MDHEN, CDR2 SYDVKM. Here the CDR3 reads CASSLGLAGGSYNEQFF.

The V and J genes are TRBV20-1 and TRBJ2-1; there is no DNA to check the TCRdb D call of TRBD2. CDR1 is DFQATT and CDR2 is SNEGSKA in the germline V gene (reference sequence). This CDR3 region has 17 residues. The CDR3 is CSAFRLAGAPPNNEQFF.

This chain connects TRBV12-3 or TRBV12-4 to TRBJ2-5; TCRdb lists TRBD1, though no DNA is available to test this call. CDR3 length: 15 residues. The chain's CDR3 is CASSSEGVEGETQYF.

This CDR3 reads CSVEEWVGETQYF. The chain carries TRBV29-1 and TRBJ2-5. CDR1 is SQVTM, CDR2 ANQGSEA, per germline. The CDR3 loop spans 13 amino acids.

CDR3 amino acids: CASNRQGAREQYF. The chain combines TRBV28 with TRBJ2-7; as DNA is missing, the TRBD1 call by TCRdb cannot be tested. The germline CDR1 and CDR2 sequences are MDHEN and SYDVKM. The CDR3 is 13 amino acids.

This chain joins TRBV5-1 and TRBJ2-7; TCRdb picks TRBD2, but there is no DNA to check that call. The CDR3 is 16 residues long. From germline, CDR1 is SGHRS and CDR2 YFSETQ. The CDR3 is CASSWASGGNSYEQYF.

The gene calls are TRBV13 and TRBJ2-1; TCRdb designates TRBD2, a call that cannot be tested without DNA. CDR3 length equals 15 residues. Looked up from germline, CDR1 is PRHDT and CDR2 is FYEKMQ (reference sequence). CDR3 sequence: CASSPRGGSHNEQFF. Using reference TRBV13 and TRBJ2-1 for the parts outside the CDR3, the full variable domain is AAGVIQSPRHLIKEKRETATLKCYPIPRHDTVYWYQQGPGQDPQFLISFYEKMQSDKGSIPDRFSAQQFSDYHSELNMSSLELGDSALYFCASSPRGGSHNEQFFGPGTRLTVL.

This chain links TRBV6-5 with TRBJ1-4; the TRBD1 assignment by TCRdb is unverifiable without DNA. The CDR3 is made up of 14 amino acids. Germline CDR1 is MNHEY and CDR2 is SVGAGI. CDR3 protein: CASRGTGDVEKLFF.

The CDR3 sequence: CASRTDNQPQHF. The chain combines TRBV7-8 with TRBJ1-5. The germline gives CDR1 SGHVS, CDR2 FQNEAQ. The CDR3 covers 12 residues. The variable domain in full, completed from reference TRBV7-8 and TRBJ1-5, reads GAGVSQSPRYKVAKRGQDVALRCDPISGHVSLFWYQQALGQGPEFLTYFQNEAQLDKSGLPSDRFFAERPEGSVSTLKIQRTQQEDSAVYLCASRTDNQPQHFGDGTRLSIL.